The rows below give T cell receptor beta chains drawn from one sample of a study of T cell responses to AZD1222 COVID-19 vaccine. Sequencing used immunoSEQ multiplex PCR; TCRdb keeps in-frame clones, though not all of them. The sample consists of 95,000 to 130,000 clones, roughly 88% of them appearing once. The starting material was peripheral blood, obtained on day 0 of AZD1222 vaccination. These receptors were collected from an adult in good health. The CDR3 runs from the conserved cysteine through the conserved F or W. D genes are given only for firm matches. Some rows mark clone size as missing; the rest say once, few, many or name a class of expanded clone.

TRBD1	TRBJ1-5	TRBV19	few	TGTGCCAGTAGCCTTTCCTCCGGGACAGGGGGCCAGCCCCAGCATTTT	CASSLSSGTGGQPQHF
NA	TRBJ1-6	TRBV4-1	NA	TGCGCCAGCAGCTTAGGAGCGGACGGGAGCTCCTATAATTCACCCCTCCACTTT	CASSLGADGSSYNSPLHF
NA	TRBJ1-1	TRBV4-3	NA	TGCGCCAGCAGCCAAGTTTATAGGGGAGACACTGAAGCTTTCTTT	CASSQVYRGDTEAFF
NA	TRBJ1-2	TRBV24-1	NA	TGTGCCACCAGTGATAAGTTCGCTCACTATGGCTACACCTTC	CATSDKFAHYGYTF
TRBD2	TRBJ2-1	TRBV3-1/TRBV3-2	NA	TGTGCCAGCAGCCAAGGACTAGCGGGAAGCAATGAGCAGTTCTTC	CASSQGLAGSNEQFF
TRBD1	TRBJ1-5	TRBV2	NA	TGTGCCAGCAGGGACAGGGACGATCAGCCCCAGCATTTT	CASRDRDDQPQHF
TRBD1	TRBJ1-5	TRBV24-1	NA	TGTGCCACCAGTGGAAGGACAGGAGGTTATCAGCCCCAGCATTTT	CATSGRTGGYQPQHF
NA	TRBJ2-1	TRBV18	NA	TGTGCCAGCTCATTCTCCCTTGAGCAGTTCTTC	CASSFSLEQFF
NA	TRBJ1-6	TRBV7-9	few	TGTGCCTACGCGCCCGGCAGCAATTCACCCCTCCACTTT	CAYAPGSNSPLHF
NA	TRBJ2-3	TRBV12-5	NA	TGTGCTAGTGGTAACAGGGAAAGGGGCCTGAGCACAGATACGCAGTATTTT	CASGNRERGLSTDTQYF
TRBD1	TRBJ2-7	TRBV7-2	NA	TGTGCCAGCAGCTTAGCCACAGGGGTCGAGCAGTACTTC	CASSLATGVEQYF
NA	TRBJ1-5	TRBV3-1/TRBV3-2	NA	TGTGCCAGCAGCCACAGGCATAGCAATCAGCCCCAGCATTTT	CASSHRHSNQPQHF
TRBD1	TRBJ1-2	TRBV3-1/TRBV3-2	NA	TGTGCCAGCAGCCGACGGGACAGGGGGTTTCTAGCTAACTATGGCTACACCTTC	CASSRRDRGFLANYGYTF
TRBD1	TRBJ1-5	TRBV7-8	NA	TGTGCCAGCAGCTCAAGGACAGGGGGAAGCAATCAGCCCCAGCATTTT	CASSSRTGGSNQPQHF